These 30 T cell receptor beta chains share one sample of origin, sequenced in a study of blood T cell repertoires in COVID-19. Sequencing used immunoSEQ multiplex PCR; TCRdb keeps in-frame clones, though not all of them. The sample yields roughly 350,000 clones, around nine tenths seen once. The sequencing sample was made of peripheral blood. The source is a woman between 70 and 85 years old with COVID-19, enrolled during active disease.

CDR3 loop: CASSLGSSSYEQYF. CDR3 DNA: TGCGCCAGCAGCTTGGGTTCTTCTTCGTACGAGCAGTACTTC. The J gene is TRBJ2-7, the V gene TRBV5-1; D remains unclear. The V and J ends lost 0 bases and 4 bases respectively, with 11 bases between them. Germline V gene data show CDR1 as SGHRS and CDR2 as YFSETQ. CDR3 length: 14 residues.

This clone was picked up a small number of times. This chain joins TRBV18 and TRBJ1-4; TRBD1 aligns across 10 bases. J gave up 0 bases and V 3 bases, and 10 bases lay outside the gene matches. This CDR3 spans 19 amino acids. Germline V gene sequence: CDR1 KGHSH, CDR2 LQKENI. This chain's CDR3 is CASSPKRQGATATNEKLFF. The CDR3 DNA reads as TGTGCCAGCTCACCGAAGAGACAGGGGGCTACAGCAACTAATGAAAAACTGTTTTTT.

This clone has only one observation. The rearrangement links TRBV19 to TRBJ1-2; 9 bases agree with TRBD1. Germline V gene data show CDR1 as LNHDA and CDR2 as SQIVND (reference sequence). CDR3 length: 13 residues. V trimming: 4 bases; J trimming: 7 bases; junction bases outside the gene matches: 4. This CDR3 reads CASSTRTGVGYTF. In nucleotides, the CDR3 is TGTGCCAGTAGTACCCGGACAGGGGTTGGCTACACCTTC. The variable domain in full, with the rest retrieved from reference TRBV19 and TRBJ1-2, is DGGITQSPKYLFRKEGQNVTLSCEQNLNHDAMYWYRQDPGQGLRLIYYSQIVNDFQKGDIAEGYSVSREKKESFPLTVTSAQKNPTAFYLCASSTRTGVGYTFGSGTRLTVV.

V gene TRBV7-2 combines with J gene TRBJ2-7; 11 nucleotides line up with TRBD2. The length of the CDR3 is 15 residues. V was clipped by 4 bases and J by 2 bases; unmatched bases: 4. Germline V CDR1 and CDR2: SGHTA, FQGNSA. The CDR3 loop reads CASSYRLAGTYEQYF. The CDR3 region has the DNA TGTGCCAGCAGCTACCGACTAGCGGGGACCTACGAGCAGTACTTC.

The chain recombines TRBV20-1 with TRBJ1-5; possible D gene TRBD1, 5 bases. Trimming stripped 3 bases from V and 10 bases from J, with 16 bases between. This CDR3 comprises 13 residues. Germline loops: CDR1 DFQATT, CDR2 SNEGSKA (reference sequence). This CDR3 is CSASSAGPTPQHF. The CDR3 region has the DNA TGCAGTGCTAGTTCCGCAGGGCCGACACCCCAGCATTTT.

J is TRBJ2-5 and V is TRBV20-1, with 9 nucleotides matching TRBD2. The CDR3 contains 17 residues. V lost 3 bases to trimming and J lost 1 base; unmatched junction nucleotides: 12. Germline CDR1 and CDR2: DFQATT and SNEGSKA (reference sequence). This CDR3 reads CSASPQPSGGSQETQYF. DNA for the CDR3: TGCAGTGCTAGTCCCCAGCCCAGCGGGGGGTCCCAAGAGACCCAGTACTTC.

Only one count was recorded for this clone. The rearrangement joins TRBV30 to TRBJ1-1; 7 bases align to TRBD1. This CDR3 region has 13 residues. Germline trimming cut 2 bases from V and 3 bases from J; bases unmatched to any gene: 3. Germline V lookup: CDR1 GTSNPN, CDR2 SVGIG (reference sequence). CDR3 bases: TGTGCCTGGAGTCGGGACAGTGACACTGAAGCTTTCTTT. It encodes CAWSRDSDTEAFF.

This chain links TRBV6-5 with TRBJ1-3, with D possibly being TRBD1 (6 bases). Germline V CDR1 and CDR2: MNHEY, SVGAGI. V was trimmed by 0 bases and J by 8 bases, leaving 14 bases between them. The CDR3 contains 15 residues. The CDR3 region has the DNA TGTGCCAGCAGTTACTCGGGCAGGGGATGGGACACCATATATTTT. Residues: CASSYSGRGWDTIYF.

The genes are TRBV3-1 (or the pseudogene TRBV3-2) and TRBJ2-6; D gene uncertain. V lost 4 bases to trimming and J lost 4 bases, with 11 bases between them. This CDR3 has 15 residues. Germline V lookup: CDR1 LGHDT, CDR2 YNNKEL (reference sequence). This chain's CDR3 is CASSPRVSGANVLTF. In nucleotides, the CDR3 is TGTGCCAGCAGCCCTCGGGTATCCGGGGCCAACGTCCTGACTTTC.

The V and J genes are TRBV6-1 and TRBJ1-5; 8 bases match TRBD1. V shed 0 bases and J 7 bases; nucleotides not matched to a gene: 8. Germline-derived CDR1 and CDR2 are MNHNS and SASEGT. The length of the CDR3 is 16 residues. In DNA form, the CDR3 reads TGTGCCAGCAGTGAAGCTCCGACAGGGGCAGGACAGCCCCAGCATTTT. Amino acids: CASSEAPTGAGQPQHF.

The chain has TRBV19 and TRBJ1-5; 10 positions match TRBD1. The J segment lost 2 bases and the V segment lost 6 bases, leaving 1 base of the junction unmatched. The CDR3 loop spans 14 amino acids. In germline, CDR1 is LNHDA, CDR2 SQIVND (reference sequence). The DNA of the CDR3 is TGTGCCAGTAGGGACAGGGGGGGCAATCAGCCCCAGCATTTT. Residues: CASRDRGGNQPQHF.

This clone was found once. This sequence joins TRBV2 and TRBJ2-5, with 8 bases identical to TRBD1. Per the germline V gene, CDR1 is SNHLY and CDR2 is FYNNEI. The CDR3 sequence is 13 residues long. The J segment lost 5 bases and the V segment lost 5 bases, leaving 4 bases of the junction unmatched. The CDR3 loop reads CASSWTGKETQYF. The CDR3 DNA is TGTGCCAGCAGTTGGACAGGGAAGGAGACCCAGTACTTC. The full variable domain, completed using reference TRBV2 and TRBJ2-5, is EPEVTQTPSHQVTQMGQEVILRCVPISNHLYFYWYRQILGQKVEFLVSFYNNEISEKSEIFDDQFSVERPDGSNFTLKIRSTKLEDSAMYFCASSWTGKETQYFGPGTRLLVL.

This CDR3 is CASGQSFTSPLHF. The DNA for the CDR3 is TGTGCCAGCGGACAGTCCTTCACTTCACCCCTCCACTTT. The chain joins TRBV2 to TRBJ1-6; TRBD1 might be the D (6 bases). The CDR3 extends over 13 amino acids. V dropped 8 bases and J dropped 9 bases, with 14 bases sitting between them. Germline lookup yields CDR1 SNHLY and CDR2 FYNNEI.

Comments on this clone: Other DNA sequences from this sample encode an identical CDR3 as well. V is TRBV27 and J is TRBJ1-1; 9 bases are shared with TRBD1. Trimming at V came to 3 bases and at J to 5 bases, leaving 1 base not matched to a gene. CDR1 and CDR2 (germline): MNHEY, SMNVEV (reference sequence). The CDR3 sequence is 13 residues long. In nucleotides, the CDR3 is TGTGCCAGCAGTTTGACAGGGGGAACTGAAGCTTTCTTT. It codes for CASSLTGGTEAFF.

This rearrangement joins TRBV10-3 to TRBJ2-2; possibly TRBD1 for D (5 bases). V gave up 7 bases and J gave up 7 bases, with 13 bases separating them. The CDR3 contains 13 residues. Germline loops: CDR1 ENHRY, CDR2 SYGVKD. In nucleotides, the CDR3 is TGTGCCATCAACCCAGGGCAAGGCGGGGAGCTGTTTTTT. Its translation: CAINPGQGGELFF.

The V and J genes are TRBV28 and TRBJ1-1; 8 positions agree with TRBD1. The V and J ends lost 5 bases and 11 bases, in that order; junction bases with no gene match: 19. The CDR3 sequence is 16 residues long. The germline gives CDR1 MDHEN, CDR2 SYDVKM. CDR3 nucleotides: TGTGCCAGCAGTATCCCGGACAGGGCAGCTCCAAATGGGGCTTTCTTT. Amino acid sequence: CASSIPDRAAPNGAFF.

The chain recombines TRBV11-3 with TRBJ1-3; D may be TRBD1 (5 bases). This CDR3 spans 13 amino acids. CDR1 SGHNT and CDR2 YENEEA come from the germline V gene. V dropped 5 bases and J dropped 8 bases, with 13 bases sitting between them. The CDR3 reads CASSEGSGDTIYF. In nucleotides, the CDR3 is TGTGCCAGCAGCGAGGGATCGGGGGACACCATATATTTT.

The J gene is TRBJ1-5, the V gene TRBV19, with TRBD1 matching 9 bases. The V segment lost 7 bases and the J segment 4 bases; nucleotides outside the gene matches: 8. The CDR3 runs 15 residues. Germline V CDR1 and CDR2: LNHDA, SQIVND (reference sequence). The CDR3 bases are TGTGCCAGTAAATGGGGACAGGGTTTTAATCAGCCCCAGCATTTT. Its translation is CASKWGQGFNQPQHF.

This rearrangement joins TRBV7-9 to TRBJ2-5; TRBD1 matches at 9 bases. From germline, CDR1 is SEHNR and CDR2 FQNEAQ (reference sequence). The CDR3 runs 16 residues. The ends lost 5 bases at V and 3 bases at J; junction bases unmatched: 10. The CDR3 nucleotides read TGTGCCAGCAGCCCTCGAACCGGGACAGGGAAAGAGACCCAGTACTTC. Its translation is CASSPRTGTGKETQYF.

At least ten counts were recorded for this clone. Other DNA variants within this sample encode the same CDR3. The chain links TRBV9 to TRBJ2-3, with 10 bases aligning to TRBD2. The CDR3 extends over 16 amino acids. Germline V gene lookup returns CDR1 SGDLS and CDR2 YYNGEE. After removal of 3 bases from V and 1 base from J, the junction contained 5 bases not matched to a gene. CDR3 residues: CASSAESGGGTDTQYF. CDR3 sequence (DNA): TGTGCCAGCAGCGCAGAAAGCGGGGGGGGCACAGATACGCAGTATTTT.

This clone has just a few counts. The V gene is TRBV7-9, the J gene TRBJ1-5; 9 nucleotides line up with TRBD1. CDR1 is SEHNR and CDR2 is FQNEAQ in the germline V gene (reference sequence). V lost 5 bases and J lost 3; bases outside the gene matches: 2. The CDR3 has 14 amino acids. The CDR3 reads CASSRTGVNQPQHF. The CDR3, as DNA: TGTGCCAGCAGCCGGACAGGGGTCAATCAGCCCCAGCATTTT.

This chain joins TRBV13 and TRBJ1-2, with 9 bases aligning to TRBD1. Germline loops: CDR1 PRHDT, CDR2 FYEKMQ (reference sequence). Losses at the gene ends were 3 bases for V and 7 bases for J; bases not matched to a gene: 6. This CDR3 spans 14 amino acids. The CDR3 protein is CASSLMTGGRGYTF. The CDR3, as DNA: TGTGCCAGCAGCTTGATGACAGGGGGACGTGGCTACACCTTC.

The rearrangement links TRBV7-2 to TRBJ2-2, with 10 positions matching TRBD2. The CDR3 has 15 amino acids. The germline CDR1 and CDR2 sequences are SGHTA and FQGNSA. With V trimmed by 6 bases and J by 1 base, 2 bases remained unmatched. DNA for the CDR3: TGTGCCAGCAGACCTAGCGGGGGGAACACCGGGGAGCTGTTTTTT. Translation gives CASRPSGGNTGELFF.

V and J are TRBV30 and TRBJ2-3, with TRBD1 matching over 7 bases. This CDR3 contains 13 residues. Trimming cost V 2 bases and J 9 bases; bases outside gene matches: 8. The germline gives CDR1 GTSNPN, CDR2 SVGIG (reference sequence). The CDR3 is CAWSIITGATQYF. CDR3 DNA sequence: TGTGCCTGGAGTATCATCACAGGGGCCACGCAGTATTTT.

V usage is TRBV12-5 and J usage is TRBJ2-7; D gene unclear. Looked up from germline, CDR1 is LGHNT and CDR2 is FRNRAP. V lost 0 bases, J lost 3 bases, and 6 bases lay in between. The length of the CDR3 is 13 residues. The CDR3 nucleotides read TGTGCTAGTGGTTTGGTACCCGGCTACGAGCAGTACTTC. Encoded protein: CASGLVPGYEQYF. Complete variable domain (other parts from reference TRBV12-5 and TRBJ2-7): DARVTQTPRHKVTEMGQEVTMRCQPILGHNTVFWYRQTMMQGLELLAYFRNRAPLDDSGMPKDRFSAEMPDATLATLKIQPSEPRDSAVYFCASGLVPGYEQYFGPGTRLTVT.

The chain has TRBV10-1 and TRBJ2-3; perhaps TRBD2 as D (6 bases). Germline V gives CDR1 WNHNN, CDR2 SYGVQD (reference sequence). The V end lost 2 bases, the J end lost 2 bases, and 11 bases lay between the germline ends. The CDR3 sequence is 15 residues long. The CDR3 nucleotides are TGCGCCAGCAGTGAGCAACTAGCCGACACAGATACGCAGTATTTT. Its translation: CASSEQLADTDTQYF.

The rearrangement uses TRBV6-2 or TRBV6-3 and TRBJ2-7, with 9 bases matching TRBD2. CDR1 MNHEY and CDR2 SVGEGT come from the germline V gene. The CDR3 sequence is 17 residues long. The J segment lost 2 bases and the V segment lost 2 bases, leaving 10 bases of the junction unmatched. The CDR3 spells CASSYPRSRTSAYEQYF. CDR3 sequence (DNA): TGTGCCAGCAGTTACCCGAGGTCTAGGACTAGCGCCTACGAGCAGTACTTC.

This chain uses TRBV13 with TRBJ1-2, with D possibly matching TRBD1 (5 bases). The germline V gene encodes CDR1 PRHDT and CDR2 FYEKMQ (reference sequence). The CDR3 contains 12 residues. V shed 5 bases and J shed 6 bases, with 10 bases lying between them. The CDR3 sequence: CASSAGGDGYTF. The CDR3, as DNA: TGTGCCAGCAGCGCCGGGGGGGATGGCTACACCTTC.

The chain joins TRBV3-1 (or the pseudogene TRBV3-2) to TRBJ2-1; 9 bases fit TRBD1. Unmatched junction bases numbered 11, after V lost 0 bases and J lost 8 bases. The CDR3 has 17 amino acids. CDR1 and CDR2 from the germline V gene are LGHDT and YNNKEL (reference sequence). The CDR3 DNA reads TGTGCCAGCAGCCAAGAGACACCCGGGACAGGGAACGATGAGCAGTTCTTC. Residues: CASSQETPGTGNDEQFF.

The chain employs TRBV5-6 and TRBJ1-5; D ambiguous. The CDR3 consists of 13 residues. Between the trimmed V and J ends, which lost 1 base and 7 bases, there was a span of 9 bases. The germline V gene encodes CDR1 SGHDT and CDR2 YYEEEE. The CDR3 DNA reads as TGTGCCAGCAGCTTGTGGGCAGAGCAGCCCCAGCATTTT. Its translation: CASSLWAEQPQHF.